This T cell receptor beta chain was found in a study of blood T cell repertoires in COVID-19. Study in general: Sites in the United States, Italy and Spain provided acute and convalescent COVID-19 samples. The cDNA or gDNA used as material had been derived from T cells, B-cell-depleted T cells, or PBMCs.

The CDR3 contains 14 residues. V lost 0 bases to trimming and J lost 0 bases, with 3 bases between them. Germline values: CDR1 MGHRA, CDR2 YSYEKL. Per the authors' pipeline: By means of reference gene primer amplification, nucleated cell counts were estimated. The protocol was immunoSEQ multiplex PCR, while the TCRdb copy is restricted to in-frame clones and leaves out a portion. The DNA gave D and trimming, while V, J and clone size come from that table. The sample has some 140,000 clones, 70% to 85% seen once. The chain is built from TRBV4-1 and TRBJ1-3, with unresolved D. The sample consisted of peripheral blood. This sequence was found in a woman older than 75 with acute or convalescent COVID-19. DNA of the CDR3: TGCGCCAGCAGCCAAGACGGCTCTGGAAACACCATATATTTT. This codes for CASSQDGSGNTIYF.